Here is one T cell receptor beta chain with its context. Its antigen remains unknown. CDR3 length equals 15 residues. CDR1 and CDR2 from the germline V gene are MNHEY and SVGEGT. V was pared by 6 bases and J by 6 bases, with 9 bases of the junction left unmatched. TCRdb re-analysed the RT-PCR reads in MiXCR, keeping a single row per CDR3 protein. The sample contains about 520,000 distinct CDR3 sequences, about 7.2% of which appear only once. The source of the sample is a study of response to subunit inactivated influenza vaccine. The study, taken as a whole, reports: Authors suggested seasonal influenza vaccinations each recruit few new T cells.

This receptor was taken from a man between 45 and 75 years old who received an inactivated influenza vaccine. The input for sequencing was PBMCs from blood, taken less than 30 months after vaccination. V gene TRBV6-2 or TRBV6-3 combines with J gene TRBJ1-5, with TRBD1 identical over 9 bases. CDR3 nucleotides: TGTGCCAGCAGCAGCGGACAGGGGATGGGTCAGCCCCAGCATTTT. Its protein is CASSSGQGMGQPQHF.